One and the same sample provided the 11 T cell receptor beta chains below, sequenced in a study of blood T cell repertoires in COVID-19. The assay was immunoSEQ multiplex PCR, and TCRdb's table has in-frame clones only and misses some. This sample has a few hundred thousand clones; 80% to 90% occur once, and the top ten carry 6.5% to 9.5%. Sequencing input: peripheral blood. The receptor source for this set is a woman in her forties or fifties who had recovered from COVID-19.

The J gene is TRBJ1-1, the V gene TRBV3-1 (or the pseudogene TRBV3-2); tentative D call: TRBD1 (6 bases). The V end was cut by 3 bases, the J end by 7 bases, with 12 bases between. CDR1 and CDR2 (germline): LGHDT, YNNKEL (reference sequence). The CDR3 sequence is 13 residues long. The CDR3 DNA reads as TGTGCCAGCAGCCACGACAGGATGAGTGAAGCTTTCTTT. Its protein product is CASSHDRMSEAFF.

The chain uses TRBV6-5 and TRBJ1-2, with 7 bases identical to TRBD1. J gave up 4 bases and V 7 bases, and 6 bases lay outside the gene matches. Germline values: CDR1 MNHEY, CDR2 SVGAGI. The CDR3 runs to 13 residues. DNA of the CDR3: TGTGCCAGCATAGCCAGGGGGAGCTATGGCTACACCTTC. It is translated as CASIARGSYGYTF.

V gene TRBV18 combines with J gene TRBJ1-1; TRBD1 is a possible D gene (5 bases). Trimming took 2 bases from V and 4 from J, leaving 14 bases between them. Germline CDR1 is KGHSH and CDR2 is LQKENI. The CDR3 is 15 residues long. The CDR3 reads CASSPRQGQGTEAFF. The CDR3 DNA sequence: TGTGCCAGCTCACCAAGGCAAGGGCAGGGCACTGAAGCTTTCTTT.

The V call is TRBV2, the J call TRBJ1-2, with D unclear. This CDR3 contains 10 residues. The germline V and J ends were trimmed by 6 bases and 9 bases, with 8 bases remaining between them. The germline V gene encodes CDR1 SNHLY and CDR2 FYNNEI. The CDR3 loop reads CASSLESYTF. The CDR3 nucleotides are TGTGCCAGCAGCCTCGAGAGCTACACCTTC.

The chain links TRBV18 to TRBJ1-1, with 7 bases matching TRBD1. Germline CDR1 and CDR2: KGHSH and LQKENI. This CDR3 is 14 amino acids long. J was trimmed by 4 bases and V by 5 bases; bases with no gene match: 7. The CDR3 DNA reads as TGTGCCAGCTCATCTTCAGGGGGAGGCACTGAAGCTTTCTTT. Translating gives CASSSSGGGTEAFF.

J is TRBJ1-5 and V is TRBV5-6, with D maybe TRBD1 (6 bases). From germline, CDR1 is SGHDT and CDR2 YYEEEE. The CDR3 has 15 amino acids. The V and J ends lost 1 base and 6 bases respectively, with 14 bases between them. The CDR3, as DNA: TGTGCCAGCAGCTTGCGAGGGGGTGTGCTTCAGCCCCAGCATTTT. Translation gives CASSLRGGVLQPQHF. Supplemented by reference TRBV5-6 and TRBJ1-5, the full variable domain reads DAGVTQSPTHLIKTRGQQVTLRCSPKSGHDTVSWYQQALGQGPQFIFQYYEEEERQRGNFPDRFSGHQFPNYSSELNVNALLLGDSALYLCASSLRGGVLQPQHFGDGTRLSIL.

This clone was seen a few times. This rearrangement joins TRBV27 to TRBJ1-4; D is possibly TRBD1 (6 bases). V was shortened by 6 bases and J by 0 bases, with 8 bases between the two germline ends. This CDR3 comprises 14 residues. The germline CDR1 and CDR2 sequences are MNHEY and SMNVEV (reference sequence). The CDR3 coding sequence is TGTGCCAGCAGGGGGGCAACAACTAATGAAAAACTGTTTTTT. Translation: CASRGATTNEKLFF.

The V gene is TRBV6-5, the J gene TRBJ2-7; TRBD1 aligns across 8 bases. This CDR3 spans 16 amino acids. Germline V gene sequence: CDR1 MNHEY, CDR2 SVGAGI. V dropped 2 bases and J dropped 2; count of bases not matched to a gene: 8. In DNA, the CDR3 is TGTGCCAGCAGTTACGGACCTTGGACAGGGACCTACGAGCAGTACTTC. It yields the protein CASSYGPWTGTYEQYF.

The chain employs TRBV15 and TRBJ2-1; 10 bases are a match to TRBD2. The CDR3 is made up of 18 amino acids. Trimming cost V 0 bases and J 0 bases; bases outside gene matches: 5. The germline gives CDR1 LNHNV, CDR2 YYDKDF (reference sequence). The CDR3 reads CATSRDIAGGPSYNEQFF. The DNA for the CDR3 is TGTGCCACCAGCAGAGATATAGCGGGAGGCCCCTCCTACAATGAGCAGTTCTTC.

The CDR3 DNA follows: TGTGGGGGGGCAGCGGGAGGGCCGGTAGAGACCCAGTACTTC. Protein product: CGGAAGGPVETQYF. The V and J genes are TRBV30 and TRBJ2-5; TRBD2 matches 10 bases. The CDR3 runs 14 residues. The germline V gene has CDR1 GTSNPN and CDR2 SVGIG (reference sequence).

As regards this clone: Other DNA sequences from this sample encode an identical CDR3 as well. The CDR3 is CASSFGRSYNSPLHF. Written as DNA, the CDR3 is TGTGCCAGCAGTTTTGGGCGATCCTATAATTCACCCCTCCACTTT. The chain carries TRBV28 and TRBJ1-6; no clear D gene. The CDR3 consists of 15 residues. V was cut by 3 bases and J by 1 base, with 7 bases left in between. Per the germline V gene, CDR1 is MDHEN and CDR2 is SYDVKM. Based on the CDR3 plus reference TRBV28 and TRBJ1-6, the full variable domain is DVKVTQSSRYLVKRTGEKVFLECVQDMDHENMFWYRQDPGLGLRLIYFSYDVKMKEKGDIPEGYSVSREKKERFSLILESASTNQTSMYLCASSFGRSYNSPLHFGNGTRLTVT.